The clone carrying this T cell receptor beta chain was picked up many times. Time point reported: newly diagnosed GD, antithyroid drugs for less than 3 months. Researchers made the TCR library from RNA that was extracted from PBMCs. About 10 milliliters of peripheral blood were taken and placed in EDTA tubes. This entry belongs to a study of regulatory T cells in long-lasting Graves disease. Arm-PCR with iRepertoire HTBI primers amplified the CDR3 regions for these TCR beta libraries. TCRdb ran MiXCR on the multiplex PCR reads and lists one entry per CDR3 protein. The sample includes roughly 500,000 distinct CDR3 sequences, about 14% seen only once; the top ten take under 20%. Germline V gives CDR1 SQVTM, CDR2 ANQGSEA. Trimming removed 6 bases from V and 6 bases from J, with 23 bases in between. The CDR3 has 15 amino acids. This same sample was also taken into another study, of T cells in Graves' hyperthyroidism and ophthalmopathy. Per that paper: The HTBI set primed first-round TCR CDR3 RT-PCR. Within blood appeared most thyroid clonotypes that had expanded above 0.001.

The source material was peripheral blood mononuclear cells (PBMCs), sampled at new diagnosis, from a patient treated with antithyroid drugs. The J gene is TRBJ1-1, the V gene TRBV29-1; a possible D gene is TRBD1 (5 bases). The TCR originated in a woman between 45 and 65 years old with Graves disease. The CDR3 spells CSVARRGVIVAEAFF. The DNA for the CDR3 is TGCAGCGTGGCCCGAAGAGGGGTAATTGTGGCTGAAGCTTTCTTT. Full variable domain (remainder filled in from reference TRBV29-1 and TRBJ1-1): SAVISQKPSRDICQRGTSLTIQCQVDSQVTMMFWYRQQPGQSLTLIATANQGSEATYESGFVIDKFPISRPNLTFSTLTVSNMSPEDSSIYLCSVARRGVIVAEAFFGQGTRLTVV.